One TCR beta chain is described in this entry. One end of the junction varies from germline; a read error may be responsible. It was with a constant-region primer and a V-primer adapter that TCRs were amplified over about 19 PCR cycles. With in vitro transcription, the isolated mRNA was amplified. From the reads, TCRdb called clonotypes with MiXCR, one entry per CDR3 protein. The data hold about 47,000 distinct CDR3 sequences, with around 11% observed a single time. The data are from a study of low-dose radiotherapy and immunotherapy resistance in tumors. Study-level information: Oral aspirin 300 mg was taken by patients daily for four cycles from cycle 1 day 1. First-strand cDNA used TRAV- and TRBV-specific primers, covering alpha and beta chains.

Indicated time point: before trial treatment. Every donor was treated with nivolumab, ipilimumab, aspirin, low-dose cyclophosphamide and also low-dose radiotherapy. The receptor comes from a female donor with ovarian cancer. The sequencing used PBMCs, collected before treatment.

CDR3 sequence: CAGSLVWGSSHEQYF. The CDR3 nucleotides are TGTGCCGGCAGCTTGGTGTGGGGCAGCTCCCACGAGCAGTACTTC. V and J are TRBV5-5 and TRBJ2-7, with a tentative D call TRBD1 (5 bases). The CDR3 runs to 15 residues. The germline V gene has CDR1 SGHKS and CDR2 YYEKEE (reference sequence).